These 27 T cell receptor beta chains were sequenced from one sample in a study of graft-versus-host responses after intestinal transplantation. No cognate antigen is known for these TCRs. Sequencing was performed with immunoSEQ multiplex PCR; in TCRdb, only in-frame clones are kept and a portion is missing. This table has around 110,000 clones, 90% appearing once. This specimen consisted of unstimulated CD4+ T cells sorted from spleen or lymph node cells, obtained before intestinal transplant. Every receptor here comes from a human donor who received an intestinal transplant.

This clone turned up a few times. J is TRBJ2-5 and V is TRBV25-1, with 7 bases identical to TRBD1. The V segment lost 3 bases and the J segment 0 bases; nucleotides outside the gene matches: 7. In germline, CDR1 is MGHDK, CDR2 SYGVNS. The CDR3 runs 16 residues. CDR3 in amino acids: CASSDPQGKYQETQYF. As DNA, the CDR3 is TGTGCCAGCAGTGACCCACAGGGGAAGTACCAAGAGACCCAGTACTTC.

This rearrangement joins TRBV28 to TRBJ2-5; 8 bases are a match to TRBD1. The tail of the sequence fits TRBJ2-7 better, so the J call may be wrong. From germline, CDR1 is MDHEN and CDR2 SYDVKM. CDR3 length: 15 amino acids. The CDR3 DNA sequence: TGTGCCAGCAGTTTAAACAGGGGGTCGTCCTACGAGCAGTACTTC. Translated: CASSLNRGSSYEQYF.

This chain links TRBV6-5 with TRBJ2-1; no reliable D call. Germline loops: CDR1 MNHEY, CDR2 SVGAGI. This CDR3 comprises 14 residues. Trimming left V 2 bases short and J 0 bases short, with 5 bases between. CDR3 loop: CASSYTSSYNEQFF. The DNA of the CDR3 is TGTGCCAGCAGTTACACTTCCTCCTACAATGAGCAGTTCTTC.

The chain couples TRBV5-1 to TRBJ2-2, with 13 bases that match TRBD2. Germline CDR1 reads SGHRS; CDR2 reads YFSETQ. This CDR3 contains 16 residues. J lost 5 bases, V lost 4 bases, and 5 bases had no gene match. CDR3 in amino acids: CASSPRTSGSTGELFF. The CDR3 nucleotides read TGCGCCAGCAGCCCGCGGACTAGCGGGAGTACCGGGGAGCTGTTTTTT.

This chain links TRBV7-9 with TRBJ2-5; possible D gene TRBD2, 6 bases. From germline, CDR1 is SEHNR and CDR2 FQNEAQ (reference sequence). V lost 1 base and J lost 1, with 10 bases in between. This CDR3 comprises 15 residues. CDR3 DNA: TGTGCCAGCAGCTTAGGCGGGACGGGCCAAGAGACCCAGTACTTC. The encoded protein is CASSLGGTGQETQYF.

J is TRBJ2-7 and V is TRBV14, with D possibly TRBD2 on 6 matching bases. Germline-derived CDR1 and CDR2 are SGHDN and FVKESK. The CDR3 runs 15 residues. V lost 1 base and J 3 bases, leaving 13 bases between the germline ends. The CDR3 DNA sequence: TGTGCCAGCAGCCAAGGGATAGGGAGGAACTACGAGCAGTACTTC. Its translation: CASSQGIGRNYEQYF. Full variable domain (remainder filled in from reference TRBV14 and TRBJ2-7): EAGVTQFPSHSVIEKGQTVTLRCDPISGHDNLYWYRRVMGKEIKFLLHFVKESKQDESGMPNNRFLAERTGGTYSTLKVQPAELEDSGVYFCASSQGIGRNYEQYFGPGTRLTVT.

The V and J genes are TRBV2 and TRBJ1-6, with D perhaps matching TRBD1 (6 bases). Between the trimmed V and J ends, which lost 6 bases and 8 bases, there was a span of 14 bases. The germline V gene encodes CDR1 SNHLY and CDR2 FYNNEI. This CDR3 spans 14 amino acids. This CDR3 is CASRRNRADSPLHF. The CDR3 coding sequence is TGTGCCAGCAGACGCAACAGGGCGGATTCACCCCTCCACTTT. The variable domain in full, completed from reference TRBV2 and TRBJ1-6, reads EPEVTQTPSHQVTQMGQEVILRCVPISNHLYFYWYRQILGQKVEFLVSFYNNEISEKSEIFDDQFSVERPDGSNFTLKIRSTKLEDSAMYFCASRRNRADSPLHFGNGTRLTVT.

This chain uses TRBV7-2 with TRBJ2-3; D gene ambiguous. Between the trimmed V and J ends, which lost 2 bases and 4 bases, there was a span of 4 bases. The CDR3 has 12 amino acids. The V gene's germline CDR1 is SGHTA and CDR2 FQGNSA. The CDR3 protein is CASSLFADTQYF. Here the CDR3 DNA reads TGTGCCAGCAGCTTATTCGCAGATACGCAGTATTTT.

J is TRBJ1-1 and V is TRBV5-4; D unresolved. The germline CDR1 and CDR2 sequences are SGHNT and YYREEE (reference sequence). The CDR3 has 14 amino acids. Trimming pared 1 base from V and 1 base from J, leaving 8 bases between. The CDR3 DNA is TGTGCCAGCAGCTTGACAGTCGAGAACACTGAAGCTTTCTTT. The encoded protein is CASSLTVENTEAFF.

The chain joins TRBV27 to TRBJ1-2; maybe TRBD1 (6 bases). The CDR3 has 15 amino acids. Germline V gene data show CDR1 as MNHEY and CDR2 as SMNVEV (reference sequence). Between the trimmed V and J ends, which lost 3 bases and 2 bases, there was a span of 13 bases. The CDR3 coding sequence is TGTGCCAGCAGTTTGGACAGTCGGGTAAACTATGGCTACACCTTC. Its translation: CASSLDSRVNYGYTF.

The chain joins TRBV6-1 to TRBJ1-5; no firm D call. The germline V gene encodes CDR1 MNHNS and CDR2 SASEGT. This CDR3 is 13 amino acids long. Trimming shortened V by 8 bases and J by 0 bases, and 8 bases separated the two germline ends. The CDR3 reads CASRTYSNQPQHF. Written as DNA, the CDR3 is TGTGCCAGCCGTACCTATAGCAATCAGCCCCAGCATTTT.

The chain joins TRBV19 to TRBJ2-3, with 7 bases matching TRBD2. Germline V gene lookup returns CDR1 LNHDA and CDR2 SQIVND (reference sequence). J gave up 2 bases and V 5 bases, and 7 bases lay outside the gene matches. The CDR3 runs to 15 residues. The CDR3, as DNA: TGTGCCAGTAGTGCGCTCGGGGGGACCACAGATACGCAGTATTTT. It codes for CASSALGGTTDTQYF.

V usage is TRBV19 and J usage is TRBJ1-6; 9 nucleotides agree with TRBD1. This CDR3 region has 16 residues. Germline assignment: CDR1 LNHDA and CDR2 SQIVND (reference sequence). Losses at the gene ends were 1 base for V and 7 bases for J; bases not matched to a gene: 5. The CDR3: CASSIGWTGDNSPLHF. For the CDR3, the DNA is TGTGCCAGTAGTATAGGTTGGACAGGGGACAATTCACCCCTCCACTTT.

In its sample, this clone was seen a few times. The CDR3 DNA reads as TGTGCCAGCATGAAGCTTCTCTATGGCTACACCTTC. Amino acids: CASMKLLYGYTF. The chain couples TRBV6-8 to TRBJ1-2; unclear D gene. CDR3 length equals 12 residues. Per the germline V gene, CDR1 is MNHGY and CDR2 is SAAAGT. Trimming took off 7 bases at V and 4 bases at J, with 10 bases between the two ends.

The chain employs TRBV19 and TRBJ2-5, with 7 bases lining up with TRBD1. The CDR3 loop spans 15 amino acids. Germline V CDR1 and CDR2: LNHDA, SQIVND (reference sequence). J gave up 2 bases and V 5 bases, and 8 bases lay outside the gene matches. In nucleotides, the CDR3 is TGTGCCAGTAGTCCGAAGGACAGGATTCAAGAGACCCAGTACTTC. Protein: CASSPKDRIQETQYF.

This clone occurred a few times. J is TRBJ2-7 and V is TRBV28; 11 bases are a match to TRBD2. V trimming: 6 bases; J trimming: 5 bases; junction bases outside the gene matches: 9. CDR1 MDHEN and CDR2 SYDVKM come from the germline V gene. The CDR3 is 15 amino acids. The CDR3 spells CASRSSGRSWDEQYF. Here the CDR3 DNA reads TGTGCCAGCAGGTCTAGCGGGAGGTCGTGGGACGAGCAGTACTTC.

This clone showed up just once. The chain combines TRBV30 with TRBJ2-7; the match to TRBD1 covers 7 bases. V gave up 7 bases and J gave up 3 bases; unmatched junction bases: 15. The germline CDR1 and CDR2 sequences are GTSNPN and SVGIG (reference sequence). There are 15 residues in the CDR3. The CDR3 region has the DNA TGTGCCTCCCGTGACAGGGATGGCCCTCTCTACGAGCAGTACTTC. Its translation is CASRDRDGPLYEQYF.

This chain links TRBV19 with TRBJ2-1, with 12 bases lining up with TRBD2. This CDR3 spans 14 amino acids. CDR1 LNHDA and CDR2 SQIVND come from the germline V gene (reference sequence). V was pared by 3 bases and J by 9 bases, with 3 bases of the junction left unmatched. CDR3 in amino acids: CASSMLAGGAEQFF. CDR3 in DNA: TGTGCCAGTAGTATGCTAGCGGGAGGGGCTGAGCAGTTCTTC.

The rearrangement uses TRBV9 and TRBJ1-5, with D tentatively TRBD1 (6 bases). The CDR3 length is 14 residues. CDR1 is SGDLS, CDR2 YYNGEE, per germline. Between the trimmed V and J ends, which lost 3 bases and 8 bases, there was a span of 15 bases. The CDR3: CASSGPTGGKPQHF. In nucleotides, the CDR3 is TGTGCCAGCAGCGGCCCGACAGGAGGTAAGCCCCAGCATTTT.

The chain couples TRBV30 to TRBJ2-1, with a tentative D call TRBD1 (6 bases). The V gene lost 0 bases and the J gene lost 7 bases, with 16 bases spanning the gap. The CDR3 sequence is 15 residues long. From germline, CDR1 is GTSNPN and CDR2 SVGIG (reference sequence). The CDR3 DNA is TGTGCCTGGAGTGTAAGGGGGTGGTACGAGAATGAGCAGTTCTTC. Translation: CAWSVRGWYENEQFF.

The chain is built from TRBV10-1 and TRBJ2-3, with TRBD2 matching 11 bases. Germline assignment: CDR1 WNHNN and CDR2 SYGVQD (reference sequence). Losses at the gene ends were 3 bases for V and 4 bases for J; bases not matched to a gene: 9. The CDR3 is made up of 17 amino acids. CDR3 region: CASSDLSSGRAADTQYF. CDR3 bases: TGCGCCAGCAGTGATCTCAGTAGCGGGAGGGCCGCAGATACGCAGTATTTT.

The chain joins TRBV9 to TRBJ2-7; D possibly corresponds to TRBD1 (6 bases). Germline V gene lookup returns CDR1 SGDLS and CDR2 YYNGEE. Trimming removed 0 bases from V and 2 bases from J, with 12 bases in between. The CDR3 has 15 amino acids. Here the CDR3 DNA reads TGTGCCAGCAGCGTAGAAGGCAGGGGACCCTACGAGCAGTACTTC. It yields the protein CASSVEGRGPYEQYF.

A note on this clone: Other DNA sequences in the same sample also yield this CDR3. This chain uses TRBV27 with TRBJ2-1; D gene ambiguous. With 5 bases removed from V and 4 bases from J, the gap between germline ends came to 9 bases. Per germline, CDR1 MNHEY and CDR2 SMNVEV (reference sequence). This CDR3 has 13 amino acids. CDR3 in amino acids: CASSGLPYNEQFF. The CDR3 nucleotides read TGTGCCAGCAGTGGGCTCCCGTACAATGAGCAGTTCTTC.

The CDR3 DNA reads as TGCGCCAGCGGGGGGGGTCACAACACCGGGGAGCTGTTTTTT. It specifies CASGGGHNTGELFF. This rearrangement joins TRBV5-1 to TRBJ2-2, with 7 bases identical to TRBD2. The germline CDR1 and CDR2 sequences are SGHRS and YFSETQ. The V segment lost 7 bases and the J segment 2 bases; nucleotides outside the gene matches: 5. The length of the CDR3 is 14 residues.

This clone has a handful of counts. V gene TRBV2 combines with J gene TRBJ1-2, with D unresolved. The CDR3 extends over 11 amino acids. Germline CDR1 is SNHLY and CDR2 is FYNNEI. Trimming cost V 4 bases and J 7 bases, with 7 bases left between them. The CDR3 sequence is CASSGVRGYTF. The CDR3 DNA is TGTGCCAGCAGTGGAGTCCGTGGCTACACCTTC.

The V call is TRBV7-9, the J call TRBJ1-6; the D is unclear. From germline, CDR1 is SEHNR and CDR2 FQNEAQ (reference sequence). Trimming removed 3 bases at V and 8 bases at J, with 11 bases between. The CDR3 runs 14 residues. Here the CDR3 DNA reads TGTGCCAGCAGCTTGTCCAATGAGGATTCACCCCTCCACTTT. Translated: CASSLSNEDSPLHF.

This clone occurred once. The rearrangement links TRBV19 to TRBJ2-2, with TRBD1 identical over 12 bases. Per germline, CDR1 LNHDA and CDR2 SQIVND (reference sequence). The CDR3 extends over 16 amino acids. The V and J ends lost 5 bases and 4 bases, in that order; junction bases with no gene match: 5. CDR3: CASSPRDRGLTGELFF. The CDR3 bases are TGTGCCAGTAGTCCCCGGGACAGGGGGCTCACCGGGGAGCTGTTTTTT.